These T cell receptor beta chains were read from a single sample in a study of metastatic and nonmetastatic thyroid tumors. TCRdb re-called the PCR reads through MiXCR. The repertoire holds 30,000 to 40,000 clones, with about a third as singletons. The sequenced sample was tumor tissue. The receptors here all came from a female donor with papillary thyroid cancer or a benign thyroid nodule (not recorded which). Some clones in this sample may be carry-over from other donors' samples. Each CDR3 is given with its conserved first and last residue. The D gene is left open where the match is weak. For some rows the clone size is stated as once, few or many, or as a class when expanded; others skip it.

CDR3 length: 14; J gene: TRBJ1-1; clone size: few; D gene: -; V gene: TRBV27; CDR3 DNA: TGTGCCAGCATGCCGGGACGGCGGAACACTGAAGCTTTCTTT; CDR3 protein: CASMPGRRNTEAFF
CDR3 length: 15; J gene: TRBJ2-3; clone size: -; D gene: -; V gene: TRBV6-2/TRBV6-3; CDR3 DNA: TGTGCCAGCAGTTACTCGCAGCTTCGCACAGATACGCAGTATTTT; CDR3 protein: CASSYSQLRTDTQYF
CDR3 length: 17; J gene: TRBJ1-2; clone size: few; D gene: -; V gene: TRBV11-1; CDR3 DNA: TGTGCCAGCAGCCCCCCTGACATACAGGTATCCTACTATGACTACACCTTC; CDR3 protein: CASSPPDIQVSYYDYTF
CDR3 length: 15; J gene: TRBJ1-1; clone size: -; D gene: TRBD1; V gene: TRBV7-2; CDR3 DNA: TGTGCCAGCAGCTTATCCCGGACAGGCGGCACTGAAGCTTTCTTT; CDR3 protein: CASSLSRTGGTEAFF
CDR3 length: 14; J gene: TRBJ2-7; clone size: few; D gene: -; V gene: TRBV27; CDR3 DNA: TGTGCCAGCAGTTTTAGACGGGAGGGGGCCGAGCAGTACTTC; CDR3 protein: CASSFRREGAEQYF
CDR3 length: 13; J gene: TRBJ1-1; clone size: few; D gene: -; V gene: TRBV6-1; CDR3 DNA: TGTGCCAGCAGTGACGGCGGGGGCACTGAAGCTTTCTTT; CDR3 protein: CASSDGGGTEAFF
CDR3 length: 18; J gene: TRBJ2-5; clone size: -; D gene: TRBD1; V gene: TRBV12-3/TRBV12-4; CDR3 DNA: TGTGCCAGCAGCTTCATCCATACCGGGACAGGGGAAGCAGAGACCCAGTACTTC; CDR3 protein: CASSFIHTGTGEAETQYF
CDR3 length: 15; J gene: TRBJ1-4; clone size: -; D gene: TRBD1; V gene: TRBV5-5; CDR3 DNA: TGTGCCAGCAGCTTGGGAGGGACAGGGGCTGAAAAACTGTTTTTT; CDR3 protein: CASSLGGTGAEKLFF
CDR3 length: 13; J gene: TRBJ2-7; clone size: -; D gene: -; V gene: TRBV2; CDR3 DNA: TGTGCCAGCAGTGCCGGGACTCCCTACGAGCAGTACTTC; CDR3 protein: CASSAGTPYEQYF
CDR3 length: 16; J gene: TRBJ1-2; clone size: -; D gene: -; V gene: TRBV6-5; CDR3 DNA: TGTGCCAGCAGTTACCTCACTGGGGGGCGTAACGATGGCTACACCTTC; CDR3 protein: CASSYLTGGRNDGYTF
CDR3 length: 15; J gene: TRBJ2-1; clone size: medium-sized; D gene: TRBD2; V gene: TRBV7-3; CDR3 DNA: TGTGCCAGCAGCCCAAACGCGGGGCGGGAGGGTGAGCAGTTCTTC; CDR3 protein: CASSPNAGREGEQFF
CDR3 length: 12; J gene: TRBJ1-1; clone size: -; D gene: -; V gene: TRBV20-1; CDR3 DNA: TGCAGTGCTAGAGATGGGAACACTGAAGCTTTCTTT; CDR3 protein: CSARDGNTEAFF
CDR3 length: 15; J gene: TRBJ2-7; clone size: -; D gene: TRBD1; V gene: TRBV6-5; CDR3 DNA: TGTGCCAGCAGTTACGAGGGACAGGGAGGGTACGAGCAGTACTTC; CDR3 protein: CASSYEGQGGYEQYF
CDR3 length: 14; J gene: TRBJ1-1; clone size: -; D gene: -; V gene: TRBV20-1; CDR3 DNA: TGCAGTGCTAGAGATCGGAAGGGTTCAACTGAAGCTTTCTTT; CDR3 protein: CSARDRKGSTEAFF
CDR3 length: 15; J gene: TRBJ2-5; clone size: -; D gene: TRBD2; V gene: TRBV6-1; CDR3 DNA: TGTGCCAGCAGAACTAGCGGGAGGTCACAAGAGACCCAGTACTTC; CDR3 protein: CASRTSGRSQETQYF
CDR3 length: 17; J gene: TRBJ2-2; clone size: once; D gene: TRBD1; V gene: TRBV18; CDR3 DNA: TGTGCCAGCTCACCCCTAAGGGACAGGTCACTCACCGGGGAGCTGTTTTTT; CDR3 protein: CASSPLRDRSLTGELFF
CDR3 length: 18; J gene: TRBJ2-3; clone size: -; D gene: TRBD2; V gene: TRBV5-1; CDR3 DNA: TGCGCCAGCAGCTTGGAGGTATCTAGCGGGAGGTACACAGATACGCAGTATTTT; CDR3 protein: CASSLEVSSGRYTDTQYF
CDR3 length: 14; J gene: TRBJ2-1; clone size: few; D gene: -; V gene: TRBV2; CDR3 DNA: TGTGCCAGCAGTGTGAGTCAGGCCTACAATGAGCAGTTCTTC; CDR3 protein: CASSVSQAYNEQFF
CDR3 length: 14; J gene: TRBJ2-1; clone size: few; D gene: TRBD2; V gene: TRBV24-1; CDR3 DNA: TGTGCCACCAGTGGATTAGCGGGAGGGAATGAGCAGTTCTTC; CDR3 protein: CATSGLAGGNEQFF
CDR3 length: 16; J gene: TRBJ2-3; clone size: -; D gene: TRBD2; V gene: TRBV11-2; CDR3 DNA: TGTGCCAGCAGCTTAGTGACGGGAGGTCTCACAGATACGCAGTATTTT; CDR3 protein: CASSLVTGGLTDTQYF
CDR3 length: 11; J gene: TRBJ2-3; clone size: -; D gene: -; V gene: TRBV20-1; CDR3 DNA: TGCAGTGCCCACCTCTGGGATAAGCAGTATTTT; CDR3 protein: CSAHLWDKQYF
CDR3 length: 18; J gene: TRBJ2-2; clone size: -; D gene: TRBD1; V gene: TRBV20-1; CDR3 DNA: TGCAGTGCTCCGGGGACAGCTCCTAAGGGTAATTATGCCGGGGAGCTGTTTTTT; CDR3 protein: CSAPGTAPKGNYAGELFF
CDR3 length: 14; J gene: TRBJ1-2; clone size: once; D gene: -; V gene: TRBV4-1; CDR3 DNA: TGCGCCAGCAGCCAACGGACATTCAATACTGGCTACACCTTC; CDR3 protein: CASSQRTFNTGYTF
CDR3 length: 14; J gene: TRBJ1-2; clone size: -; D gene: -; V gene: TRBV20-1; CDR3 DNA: TGCAGTGCTAGAGATCCTGCCAGCCTCTATGGCTACACCTTC; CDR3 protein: CSARDPASLYGYTF
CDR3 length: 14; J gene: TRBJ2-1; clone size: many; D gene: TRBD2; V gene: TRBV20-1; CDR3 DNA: TGCAGTGCTAGACCGGGACTAGAAGATTTGCCGCAGTTCTTC; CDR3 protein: CSARPGLEDLPQFF
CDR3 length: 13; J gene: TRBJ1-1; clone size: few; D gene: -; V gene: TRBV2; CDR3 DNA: TGTGCCAGCAGTGACCGGTTGAACACTGAAGCTTTCTTT; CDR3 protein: CASSDRLNTEAFF
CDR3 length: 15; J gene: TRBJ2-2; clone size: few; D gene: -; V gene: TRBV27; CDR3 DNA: TGTGCCAGCAGTTTTTCCCGGCAGGGCGGCGGGGAGCTGTTTTTT; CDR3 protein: CASSFSRQGGGELFF
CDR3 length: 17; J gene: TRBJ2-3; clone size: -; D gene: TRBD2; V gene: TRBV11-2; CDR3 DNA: TGTGCCAGCAGCAAGAGAAGACTAGCGGGAACCACAGATACGCAGTATTTT; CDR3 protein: CASSKRRLAGTTDTQYF
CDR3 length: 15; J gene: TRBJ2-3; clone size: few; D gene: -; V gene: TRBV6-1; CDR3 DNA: TGTGCCAGCAGTGGAACTCCTGAGGGCACAGATACGCAGTATTTT; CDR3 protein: CASSGTPEGTDTQYF
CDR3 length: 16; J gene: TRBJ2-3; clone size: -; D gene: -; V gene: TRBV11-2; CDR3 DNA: TGTGCCAGCAGACCAGGGGCGGGGAGGATGACAGATACGCAGTATTTT; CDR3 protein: CASRPGAGRMTDTQYF
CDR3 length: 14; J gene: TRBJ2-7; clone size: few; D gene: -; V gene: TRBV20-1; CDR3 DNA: TGCAGTGCCAGTCCAGGGCAGTTTCCTTACGAGCAGTACTTC; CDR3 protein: CSASPGQFPYEQYF
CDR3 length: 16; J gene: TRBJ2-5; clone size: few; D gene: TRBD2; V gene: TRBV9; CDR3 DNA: TGTGCCAGCAGCGTAGCACTGGCGGGAGGGCCAGAGACCCAGTACTTC; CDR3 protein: CASSVALAGGPETQYF
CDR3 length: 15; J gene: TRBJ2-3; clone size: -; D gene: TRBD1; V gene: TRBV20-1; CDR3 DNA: TGCAGTGCCCTCCCCCGGCAGGGGGCGAGGAATACGCAGTATTTT; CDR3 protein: CSALPRQGARNTQYF
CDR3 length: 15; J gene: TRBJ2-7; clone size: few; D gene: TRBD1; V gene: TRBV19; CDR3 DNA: TGTGCCAGTAGTCGACCAGGACAGGGTGGCTACGAGCAGTACTTC; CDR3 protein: CASSRPGQGGYEQYF
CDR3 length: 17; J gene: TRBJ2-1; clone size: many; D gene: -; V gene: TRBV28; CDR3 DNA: TGTGCCAGCAGTTTGGAGGAGGGAGCTAGCCTCGGGAATGAGCAGTTCTTC; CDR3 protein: CASSLEEGASLGNEQFF
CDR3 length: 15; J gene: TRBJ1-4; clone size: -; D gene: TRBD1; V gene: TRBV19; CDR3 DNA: TGTGCCAGTAATAAAATTAGGGACAGAAGCGAAAAACTGTTTTTT; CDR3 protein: CASNKIRDRSEKLFF
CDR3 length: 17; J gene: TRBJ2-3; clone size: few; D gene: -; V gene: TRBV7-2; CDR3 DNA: TGTGCCAGCAGCTTAGCTCCCCCCGGGGGAGGCACAGATACGCAGTATTTT; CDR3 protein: CASSLAPPGGGTDTQYF